The rows below give T cell receptor beta chains drawn from one sample of a study of spatial heterogeneity in lung cancer. From the 5' RACE reads, TCRdb called clonotypes with MiXCR, one entry per CDR3 protein. This sample yields 60,000 or so distinct CDR3 sequences, of which about 6.3% are seen a single time; over 12% belongs to the top ten. The material sequenced was PBMCs, taken at surgery. The receptors here all came from a female donor with early-stage non-small cell lung cancer. CDR3s include the opening cysteine and the closing phenylalanine or tryptophan. A D gene is named only where the DNA matches it firmly. Where a row states a size, it is once, few, many or the class of an expanded clone; other rows omit it.

j_call,d_call,v_call,clone_size,cdr3_nt,cdr3_aa
TRBJ1-1,TRBD1,TRBV6-1,many,TGTGCCAGCAGCAGGGGGCCTGAAGCTTTCTTT,CASSRGPEAFF
TRBJ1-4,TRBD1,TRBV5-1,-,TGCGCCAGCAGCTTGGCCGGGGACAGGGGGCGAGGGAATGAAAAACTGTTTTTT,CASSLAGDRGRGNEKLFF
TRBJ1-5,-,TRBV28,many,TGTGCCACCATCGGGCAGGGCAGAAATCAGCCCCAGCATTTT,CATIGQGRNQPQHF
TRBJ2-3,-,TRBV27,-,TGTGCCAGCAGTTTAGGAGGGAGCCGACAGTATTTT,CASSLGGSRQYF
TRBJ2-3,-,TRBV29-1,many,TGCAGCGTTGAAGAGGGCAGGGATGGAGATACGCAGTATTTT,CSVEEGRDGDTQYF
TRBJ2-2,TRBD1,TRBV5-1,many,TGCGCCAGCAGCTTGGCCCCCGACAGGGCCACCGGGGAGCTGTTTTTT,CASSLAPDRATGELFF
TRBJ2-1,-,TRBV19,-,TGTGCCAGTAGTATGGGGCAGGGGTACGATGAGCAGTTCTTC,CASSMGQGYDEQFF
TRBJ1-1,-,TRBV19,many,TGTGCCAGTAGTTTATTGGAACCGAACACTGAAGCTTTCTTT,CASSLLEPNTEAFF
TRBJ2-1,TRBD2,TRBV20-1,medium-sized,TGCAGTGCTCGTCTAGCGGGTATAGACAATGAGCAGTTCTTC,CSARLAGIDNEQFF
TRBJ1-1,-,TRBV12-3/TRBV12-4,many,TGTGCCAGCAGTGCCGGGGCGAACACTGAAGCTTTCTTT,CASSAGANTEAFF
TRBJ1-1,TRBD1,TRBV28,-,TGTGCCAGCAGTCATATATCGACAGGGGGGTACACTGAGGCTTTCTTT,CASSHISTGGYTEAFF
TRBJ1-1,-,TRBV29-1,many,TGCAGCGTTAGGGTGGGCACTGAAGCTTTCTTT,CSVRVGTEAFF
TRBJ1-5,-,TRBV5-1,-,TGCGCCAGCAGCTTGGCCCCCCTGCAGGGCCAGCCCCAGCATTTT,CASSLAPLQGQPQHF
TRBJ2-3,-,TRBV2,-,TGTGCCAGCACCAAAAACAGGGCCAGCACAGATACGCAGTATTTT,CASTKNRASTDTQYF
TRBJ2-1,TRBD1,TRBV29-1,many,TGCAGCGTTACCCGGACAGGGTCTTACAATGAGCAGTTCTTC,CSVTRTGSYNEQFF
TRBJ1-4,-,TRBV5-4,few,TGTGCCAGCAGCTTGGACAGCCTCGGGAATGAAAAACTGTTTTTT,CASSLDSLGNEKLFF
TRBJ2-7,-,TRBV5-1,many,TGCGCCAGCAGCTTGGTCGAAAGAACCGAGCAGTACTTC,CASSLVERTEQYF
TRBJ2-7,TRBD1,TRBV28,-,TGTGCCAGCAGTGTCGGACAGGGGGCGGGTGAGCAGTACTTC,CASSVGQGAGEQYF
TRBJ2-2,-,TRBV5-6,many,TGTGCCAGCAGCTTTGGGGGGTCCGGGGAGCTGTTTTTT,CASSFGGSGELFF
TRBJ2-3,-,TRBV7-9,many,TGTGCCAGCAGCTTCGGACTAAAAACAGATACGCAGTATTTT,CASSFGLKTDTQYF